The entry that follows covers one T cell receptor (beta chain) sequence. An amount of RNA that ranged from roughly 0.45 to 1 ug was reverse transcribed with random hexamers. The CDR3 of TCR beta was amplified by immunoSEQ multiplex PCR across 54 Vbeta and 13 Jbeta. TCRdb reprocessed the immunoSEQ multiplex PCR reads via MiXCR and lists one record per CDR3 protein. The sample yields some 110,000 distinct CDR3 sequences, 85% to 95% seen once. The CDR3 loop spans 11 amino acids. V was cut by 6 bases and J by 6 bases, with 6 bases left in between. The data were taken from a study of CD8 T cells in Susac syndrome. Those who served as multiple sclerosis controls were treatment-naive patients with stable or active relapsing-remitting disease.

The source is a human donor with multiple sclerosis. The chain has TRBV12-3 or TRBV12-4 and TRBJ2-4; no reliable D call. Input material: CD4+ T cells from PBMCs. The CDR3 spells CASSDLNIQYF. The CDR3 coding sequence is TGTGCCAGCAGCGATTTAAACATTCAGTACTTC.